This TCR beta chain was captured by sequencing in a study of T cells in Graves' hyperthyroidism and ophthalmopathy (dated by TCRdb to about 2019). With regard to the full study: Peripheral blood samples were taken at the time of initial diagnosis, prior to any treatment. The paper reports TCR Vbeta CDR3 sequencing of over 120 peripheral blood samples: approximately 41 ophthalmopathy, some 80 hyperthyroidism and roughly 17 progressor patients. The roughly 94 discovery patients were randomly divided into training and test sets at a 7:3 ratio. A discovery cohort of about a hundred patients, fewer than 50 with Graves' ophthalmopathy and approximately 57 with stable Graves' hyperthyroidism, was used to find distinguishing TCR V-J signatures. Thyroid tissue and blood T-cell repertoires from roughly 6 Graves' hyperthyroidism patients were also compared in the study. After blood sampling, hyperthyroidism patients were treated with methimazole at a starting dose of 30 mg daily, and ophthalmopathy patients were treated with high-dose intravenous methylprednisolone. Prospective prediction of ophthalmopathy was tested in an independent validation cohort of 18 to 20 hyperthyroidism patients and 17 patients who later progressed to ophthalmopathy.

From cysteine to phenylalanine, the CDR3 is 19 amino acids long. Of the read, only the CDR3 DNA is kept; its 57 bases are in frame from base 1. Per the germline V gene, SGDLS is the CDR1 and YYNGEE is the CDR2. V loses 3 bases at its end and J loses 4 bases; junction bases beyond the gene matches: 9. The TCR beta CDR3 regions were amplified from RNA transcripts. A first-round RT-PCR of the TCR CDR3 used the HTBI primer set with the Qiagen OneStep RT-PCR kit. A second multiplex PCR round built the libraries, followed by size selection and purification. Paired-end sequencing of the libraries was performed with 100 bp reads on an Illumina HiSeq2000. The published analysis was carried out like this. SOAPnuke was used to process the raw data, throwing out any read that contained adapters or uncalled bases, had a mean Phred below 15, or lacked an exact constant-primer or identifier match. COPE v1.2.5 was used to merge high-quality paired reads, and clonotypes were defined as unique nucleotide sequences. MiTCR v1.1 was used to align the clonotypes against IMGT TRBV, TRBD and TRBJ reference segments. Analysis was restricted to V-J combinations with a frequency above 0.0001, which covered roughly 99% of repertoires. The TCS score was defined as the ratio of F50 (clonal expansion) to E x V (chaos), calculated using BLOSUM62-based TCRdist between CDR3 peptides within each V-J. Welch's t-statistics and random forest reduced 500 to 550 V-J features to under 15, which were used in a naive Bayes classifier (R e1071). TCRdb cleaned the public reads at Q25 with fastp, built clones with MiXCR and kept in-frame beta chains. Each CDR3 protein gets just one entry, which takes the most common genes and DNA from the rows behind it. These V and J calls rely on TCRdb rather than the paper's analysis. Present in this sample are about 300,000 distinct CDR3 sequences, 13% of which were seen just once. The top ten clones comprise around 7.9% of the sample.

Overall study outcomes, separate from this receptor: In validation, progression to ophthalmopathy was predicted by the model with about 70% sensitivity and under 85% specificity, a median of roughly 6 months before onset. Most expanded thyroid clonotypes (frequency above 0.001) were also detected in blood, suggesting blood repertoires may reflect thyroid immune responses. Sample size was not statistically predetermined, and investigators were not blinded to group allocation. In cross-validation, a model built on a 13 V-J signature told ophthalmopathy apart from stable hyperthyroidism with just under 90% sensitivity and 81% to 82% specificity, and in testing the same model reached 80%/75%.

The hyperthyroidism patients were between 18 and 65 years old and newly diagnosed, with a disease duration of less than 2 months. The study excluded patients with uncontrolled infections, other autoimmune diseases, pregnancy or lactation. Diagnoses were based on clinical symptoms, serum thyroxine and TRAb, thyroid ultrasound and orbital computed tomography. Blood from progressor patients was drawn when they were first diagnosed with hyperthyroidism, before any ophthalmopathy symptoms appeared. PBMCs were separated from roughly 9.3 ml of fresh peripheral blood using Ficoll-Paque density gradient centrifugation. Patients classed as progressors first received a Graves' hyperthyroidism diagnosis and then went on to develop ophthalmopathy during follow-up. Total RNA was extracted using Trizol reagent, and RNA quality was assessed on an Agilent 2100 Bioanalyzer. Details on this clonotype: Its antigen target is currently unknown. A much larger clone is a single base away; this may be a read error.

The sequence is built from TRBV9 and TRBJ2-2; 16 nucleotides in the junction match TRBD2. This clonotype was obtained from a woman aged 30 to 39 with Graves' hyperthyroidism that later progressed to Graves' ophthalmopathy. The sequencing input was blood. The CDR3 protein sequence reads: CASSAGTSGRAAGTGELFF. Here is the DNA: TGTGCCAGCAGCGCAGGGACTAGCGGGAGGGCCGCCGGCACCGGGGAGCTGTTTTTT.